Listed here are 30 T cell receptor beta chains from one sample, sequenced in a study of blood T cell repertoires in COVID-19. Assay: immunoSEQ multiplex PCR; the TCRdb copy retains only in-frame clones and omits some. Here the sample spans more than 45,000 clones, roughly nine tenths being singletons. The sequencing sample was made of peripheral blood. The source of these receptors is a man in his 60s with active or convalescent COVID-19.

The chain recombines TRBV28 with TRBJ1-4, with 9 bases lining up with TRBD1. Trimming cost V 5 bases and J 1 base; bases outside gene matches: 8. Germline CDR1 reads MDHEN; CDR2 reads SYDVKM. The CDR3 runs 17 residues. CDR3 protein: CASSIGQGMGTNEKLFF. The DNA of the CDR3 is TGTGCCAGCAGTATTGGACAGGGGATGGGAACTAATGAAAAACTGTTTTTT.

This clone was detected only once. The J gene is TRBJ2-1, the V gene TRBV30; TRBD2 aligns across 15 bases. J was trimmed by 1 base and V by 3 bases; bases with no gene match: 13. This CDR3 has 20 amino acids. CDR1 and CDR2 from the germline V gene are GTSNPN and SVGIG (reference sequence). CDR3 amino acids: CAWRGPGTSGGLTSYNEQFF. The CDR3, as DNA: TGTGCCTGGAGAGGCCCCGGGACTAGCGGGGGGCTGACTTCCTACAATGAGCAGTTCTTC.

The chain recombines TRBV2 with TRBJ1-2; D uncertain. Trimming pared 5 bases from V and 1 base from J, leaving 11 bases between. CDR3 length: 14 residues. Germline loops: CDR1 SNHLY, CDR2 FYNNEI. The CDR3 is CASSLDTFNYGYTF. CDR3 bases: TGTGCCAGCAGTCTCGACACCTTTAACTATGGCTACACCTTC.

The chain recombines TRBV27 with TRBJ2-1; 10 nucleotides line up with TRBD2. Germline CDR1 is MNHEY and CDR2 is SMNVEV (reference sequence). After removal of 5 bases from V and 4 bases from J, the junction contained 5 bases not matched to a gene. This CDR3 is built from 15 residues. CDR3 sequence (DNA): TGTGCCAGCAGTCTCACTAGCGGGGTATACAATGAGCAGTTCTTC. Protein sequence: CASSLTSGVYNEQFF.

The chain couples TRBV6-4 to TRBJ2-2; D not certain. The V gene lost 0 bases and the J gene lost 0 bases, with 8 bases spanning the gap. The CDR3 length is 16 residues. Germline CDR1 is MRHNA and CDR2 is SNTAGT. The CDR3 DNA follows: TGTGCCAGCAGTGACTCAGCCCCACCGAACACCGGGGAGCTGTTTTTT. Protein: CASSDSAPPNTGELFF.

V is TRBV5-1 and J is TRBJ1-1; possible D gene TRBD1, 6 bases. Germline CDR1 is SGHRS and CDR2 is YFSETQ. Trimming took off 2 bases at V and 4 bases at J, with 21 bases between the two ends. The length of the CDR3 is 17 residues. The CDR3 protein is CASSLGQQHYSGTEAFF. The CDR3 DNA reads TGCGCCAGCAGCTTAGGACAGCAACACTACTCGGGCACTGAAGCTTTCTTT.

This clone has more than one count but fewer than ten. J is TRBJ1-1 and V is TRBV28, with D possibly matching TRBD1 (6 bases). Germline V gene sequence: CDR1 MDHEN, CDR2 SYDVKM. The CDR3 runs 15 residues. V lost 5 bases and J lost 1, with 14 bases in between. Here the CDR3 reads CASSPRGGGNTEAFF. The CDR3 nucleotides are TGTGCCAGCAGTCCGAGGGGAGGGGGGAACACTGAAGCTTTCTTT.

This clone was counted once. The rearrangement joins TRBV18 to TRBJ2-2, with D possibly being TRBD2 (6 bases). The length of the CDR3 is 14 residues. Trimming cost V 0 bases and J 4 bases, with 6 bases left between them. The germline CDR1 and CDR2 sequences are KGHSH and LQKENI. CDR3 DNA sequence: TGTGCCAGCTCACCACCGGGGGGCACCGGGGAGCTGTTTTTT. It codes for CASSPPGGTGELFF. Together with reference TRBV18 and TRBJ2-2, the CDR3 gives the full variable domain: NAGVMQNPRHLVRRRGQEARLRCSPMKGHSHVYWYRQLPEEGLKFMVYLQKENIIDESGMPKERFSAEFPKEGPSILRIQQVVRGDSAAYFCASSPPGGTGELFFGEGSRLTVL.

V and J are TRBV18 and TRBJ1-2, with 10 bases identical to TRBD1. The germline V gene has CDR1 KGHSH and CDR2 LQKENI. J gave up 3 bases and V 4 bases, and 5 bases lay outside the gene matches. The CDR3 is 15 amino acids. The CDR3 sequence: CASSLDRGPDYGYTF. The CDR3 DNA reads TGTGCCAGCTCACTTGACAGGGGGCCAGACTATGGCTACACCTTC.

This rearrangement joins TRBV19 to TRBJ2-1; 10 bases match TRBD1. CDR3 length equals 16 residues. V gave up 4 bases and J gave up 6 bases; unmatched junction bases: 9. Germline CDR1 reads LNHDA; CDR2 reads SQIVND (reference sequence). The CDR3 here is CASSTSSGTGVNEQFF. Here the CDR3 DNA reads TGTGCCAGTAGTACCTCCTCCGGGACAGGGGTCAATGAGCAGTTCTTC.

This chain connects TRBV10-2 to TRBJ2-5, with TRBD2 as a possible D gene (5 bases). The CDR3 contains 16 residues. The V end lost 2 bases, the J end lost 2 bases, and 15 bases lay between the germline ends. Germline CDR1 WSHSY, CDR2 SAAADI. CDR3 DNA: TGCGCCAGCAGTGAGAGAGCAAGGGAGACGCAAGAGACCCAGTACTTC. Protein: CASSERARETQETQYF.

The V call is TRBV20-1, the J call TRBJ1-2, with D unresolved. V was pared by 3 bases and J by 4 bases, with 9 bases between. Per germline, CDR1 DFQATT and CDR2 SNEGSKA (reference sequence). This CDR3 is 12 amino acids long. The CDR3 loop reads CSASLGSYGYTF. In DNA form, the CDR3 reads TGCAGTGCTAGTTTGGGCAGCTATGGCTACACCTTC.

The rearrangement links TRBV5-4 to TRBJ2-7; D is possibly TRBD1 (5 bases). The CDR3 is 14 amino acids. The V end lost 0 bases, the J end lost 5 bases, and 12 bases lay between the germline ends. Germline V gives CDR1 SGHNT, CDR2 YYREEE (reference sequence). This chain's CDR3 is CASSLVGEVDEQYF. DNA of the CDR3: TGTGCCAGCAGCTTGGTAGGGGAAGTCGACGAGCAGTACTTC.

To note about this clone: An end of the junction does not agree with germline; a read error may underlie this. This rearrangement joins TRBV5-1 to TRBJ2-1, with TRBD2 as a possible D gene (6 bases). This CDR3 is 11 amino acids long. CDR1 SGHRS and CDR2 YFSETQ come from the germline V gene. The CDR3 DNA follows: TGCGCCAGCAGCGTGGGGGGAGCGCCCCTCTTC. Amino acids: CASSVGGAPLF.

The V call is TRBV12-3 or TRBV12-4, the J call TRBJ2-7; D unresolved. Trimming took off 2 bases at V and 4 bases at J, with 9 bases between the two ends. The CDR3 is 13 residues long. The CDR3 spells CASSLLPTYEQYF. The CDR3 DNA sequence: TGTGCCAGCAGTTTACTCCCCACTTACGAGCAGTACTTC.

V and J are TRBV7-9 and TRBJ2-5; D unresolved. Trimming pared 5 bases from V and 5 bases from J, leaving 9 bases between. The germline V gene has CDR1 SEHNR and CDR2 FQNEAQ (reference sequence). The CDR3 has 12 amino acids. DNA of the CDR3: TGTGCCAGCAGCCCGCGGCGGGAGACCCAGTACTTC. Residues: CASSPRRETQYF.

J is TRBJ1-4 and V is TRBV6-5, with D uncertain. CDR1 and CDR2 (germline): MNHEY, SVGAGI. The CDR3 runs 14 residues. Trimming took off 8 bases at V and 2 bases at J, with 12 bases between the two ends. CDR3 residues: CASGDEVTNEKLFF. CDR3 DNA: TGTGCCAGCGGAGACGAGGTGACTAATGAAAAACTGTTTTTT.

This clone was detected a few times. In DNA form, the CDR3 reads TGCGCCAGCGGAAGGCGGCTGAACACTGAAGCTTTCTTT. Translated, it gives CASGRRLNTEAFF. The genes are TRBV10-2 and TRBJ1-1; D is ambiguous. Germline V gene sequence: CDR1 WSHSY, CDR2 SAAADI. The CDR3 is 13 residues long. V lost 8 bases and J 0 bases, leaving 10 bases between the germline ends.

This clone was counted between two and nine times. The genes are TRBV5-1 and TRBJ1-2; D gene ambiguous. Trimming cost V 6 bases and J 0 bases, with 12 bases left between them. CDR3 size: 14 residues. Germline V gene sequence: CDR1 SGHRS, CDR2 YFSETQ. The CDR3 DNA is TGCGCCAGCACTCCCGGGATCACTAACTATGGCTACACCTTC. Amino acid sequence: CASTPGITNYGYTF.

Turning to this clone: This specimen includes other DNA sequences encoding the same CDR3. The chain recombines TRBV4-1 with TRBJ1-2; possible D gene TRBD1, 5 bases. The CDR3 consists of 15 residues. Germline CDR1 is MGHRA and CDR2 is YSYEKL. Trimming cost V 0 bases and J 0 bases, with 8 bases left between them. CDR3 nucleotide sequence: TGCGCCAGCAGCCAAGACCCAGGGACTAACTATGGCTACACCTTC. Translating it yields CASSQDPGTNYGYTF.

CDR3 nucleotide sequence: TGTGCCAGCAGCCCGAAGCGGGGCCACCTAATCCATGAGCAGTTCTTC. Protein: CASSPKRGHLIHEQFF. The chain employs TRBV7-3 and TRBJ2-1; TRBD2 aligns across 7 bases. The CDR3 contains 16 residues. Trimming cost V 5 bases and J 8 bases; bases outside gene matches: 15. Germline lookup yields CDR1 SGHTA and CDR2 FQGTGA.

The V gene is TRBV29-1, the J gene TRBJ2-1, with 8 bases lining up with TRBD1. CDR1 and CDR2 (germline): SQVTM, ANQGSEA. With 0 bases clipped from V and 7 bases from J, the junction kept 8 bases outside the gene matches. The CDR3 has 15 residues. CDR3 in amino acids: CSVEDTGRGRNEQFF. The CDR3 DNA follows: TGCAGCGTTGAAGATACTGGCAGGGGGCGGAATGAGCAGTTCTTC.

The chain has TRBV15 and TRBJ1-2; TRBD1 matches 8 bases. J lost 1 base, V lost 1 base, and 5 bases had no gene match. CDR3 length: 16 residues. CDR1 and CDR2 (germline): LNHNV, YYDKDF (reference sequence). The CDR3 loop is CATSRGTGPLNYGYTF. CDR3 nucleotides: TGTGCCACCAGCAGAGGGACAGGGCCTCTTAACTATGGCTACACCTTC.

V gene TRBV10-3 combines with J gene TRBJ1-1, with no clear D. V lost 4 bases, J lost 7 bases, and 13 bases lay in between. Germline CDR1 is ENHRY and CDR2 is SYGVKD. This CDR3 region has 13 residues. CDR3 nucleotides: TGTGCCATCAGTGCGACAAAGGGAGGTGAAGCTTTCTTT. It is translated as CAISATKGGEAFF.

The chain combines TRBV10-3 with TRBJ2-3; 9 nucleotides match TRBD2. Germline V gene lookup returns CDR1 ENHRY and CDR2 SYGVKD. V lost 6 bases, J lost 4 bases, and 5 bases stayed unmatched. There are 14 residues in the CDR3. CDR3 residues: CAIRRGGGADTQYF. CDR3 sequence (DNA): TGTGCCATCAGACGAGGCGGGGGGGCAGATACGCAGTATTTT.

The table lists this clone with a few counts. V usage is TRBV25-1 and J usage is TRBJ1-1; D not certain. Germline V gives CDR1 MGHDK, CDR2 SYGVNS. The CDR3 has 12 amino acids. The V end was cut by 2 bases, the J end by 11 bases, with 12 bases between. The CDR3 spells CASSESHSAAFF. The CDR3 coding sequence is TGTGCCAGCAGTGAAAGCCACTCTGCCGCTTTCTTT.

The J gene is TRBJ2-3, the V gene TRBV7-9; D possibly corresponds to TRBD1 (6 bases). The CDR3 is 15 residues long. Germline values: CDR1 SEHNR, CDR2 FQNEAQ (reference sequence). V gave up 1 base and J gave up 6 bases, with 14 bases separating them. The DNA for the CDR3 is TGTGCCAGCAGCTTAGAACAGGGAACGAGGGATACGCAGTATTTT. Translating it yields CASSLEQGTRDTQYF.

This chain links TRBV2 with TRBJ2-3; D remains ambiguous. This CDR3 has 13 amino acids. V lost 3 bases, J lost 2 bases, and 6 bases lay in between. Per the germline V gene, CDR1 is SNHLY and CDR2 is FYNNEI. In DNA form, the CDR3 reads TGTGCCAGCAGTGATGAGTCCACAGATACGCAGTATTTT. It codes for CASSDESTDTQYF.

V gene TRBV20-1 combines with J gene TRBJ2-7; TRBD2 is a possible D gene (5 bases). The V end lost 3 bases, the J end lost 6 bases, and 15 bases lay between the germline ends. The CDR3 loop spans 13 amino acids. Germline V CDR1 and CDR2: DFQATT, SNEGSKA (reference sequence). CDR3 DNA sequence: TGCAGTGCTAGTAAGGCGGGTGGTTCCGAGCAGTACTTC. Amino acids: CSASKAGGSEQYF.

This chain uses TRBV7-8 with TRBJ1-2, with D possibly TRBD1 on 6 matching bases. The CDR3 contains 16 residues. The V and J ends lost 4 bases and 0 bases respectively, with 15 bases between them. CDR1 and CDR2 from the germline V gene are SGHVS and FQNEAQ. The CDR3: CASSSQGSGTNYGYTF. The CDR3 DNA follows: TGTGCCAGCAGCTCACAGGGTTCTGGAACTAACTATGGCTACACCTTC.